One and the same sample provided the 30 T cell receptor beta chains below, sequenced in a study of CD8+ T cells in alopecia areata. Extraction of RNA preceded its reverse transcription into cDNA, which served as the sequencing template. The table came from immunoSEQ multiplex PCR; TCRdb's copy has only in-frame clones and leaves some out. The repertoire holds about 130,000 clones, with more than 40% as singletons. Source: CD8+ T cells sorted from blood, taken at week 0. The receptors were gathered from a human donor with alopecia areata.

The chain carries TRBV4-3 and TRBJ1-1; no firm D call. CDR1 is LGHNA and CDR2 is YSLEER in the germline V gene. The CDR3 has 15 residues. V was shortened by 0 bases and J by 3 bases, with 11 bases between the two germline ends. The CDR3, as DNA: TGCGCCAGCAGCCAAGACCAGGAGGGCCACACTGAAGCTTTCTTT. It specifies CASSQDQEGHTEAFF.

This clone was detected only a few times. This chain connects TRBV29-1 to TRBJ2-7; no clear D gene. Germline V gene lookup returns CDR1 SQVTM and CDR2 ANQGSEA. The CDR3 contains 12 residues. Trimming left V 0 bases short and J 6 bases short, with 9 bases between. CDR3 residues: CSVEDLGAEQYF. In DNA, the CDR3 is TGCAGCGTTGAAGACCTAGGAGCCGAGCAGTACTTC.

In nucleotides, the CDR3 is TGTGCCAGCAGTCCCGAAGGCAGCGGGGGTGCGTACGAGCAGTACTTC. It is translated as CASSPEGSGGAYEQYF. This chain uses TRBV27 with TRBJ2-7, with 8 positions matching TRBD2. The V gene end was trimmed by 5 bases and the J gene end by 4 bases; junction bases not matched to a gene: 13. CDR3 length: 16 amino acids. The germline CDR1 and CDR2 sequences are MNHEY and SMNVEV (reference sequence).

The CDR3 DNA sequence: TGTGCCAGCAGCTTAGAAGGCCTTGGAAACTATAACTATGGCTACACCTTC. Amino acid sequence: CASSLEGLGNYNYGYTF. The rearrangement joins TRBV13 to TRBJ1-2; the D is unclear. Germline CDR1 PRHDT, CDR2 FYEKMQ (reference sequence). V was cut by 1 base and J by 1 base, with 16 bases left in between. This CDR3 has 17 residues.

This clone was detected a few times. This rearrangement joins TRBV13 to TRBJ2-5; no clear D gene. The CDR3 length is 13 residues. The V end lost 5 bases, the J end lost 5 bases, and 12 bases lay between the germline ends. CDR1 is PRHDT and CDR2 is FYEKMQ in the germline V gene (reference sequence). The CDR3 nucleotides read TGTGCCAGCAGCATCGCCCTAGGGGAGACCCAGTACTTC. Translation: CASSIALGETQYF.

The chain uses TRBV10-2 and TRBJ2-7, with 7 positions matching TRBD2. Losses at the gene ends were 5 bases for V and 4 bases for J; bases not matched to a gene: 11. The germline gives CDR1 WSHSY, CDR2 SAAADI. This CDR3 has 15 amino acids. CDR3: CASSWEGGGLYEQYF. CDR3 sequence (DNA): TGCGCCAGCAGTTGGGAGGGCGGAGGATTATACGAGCAGTACTTC.

In this sample, this clone turned up a few times. This chain links TRBV29-1 with TRBJ2-4; tentatively, D is TRBD1 or TRBD2 (5 bases each). The CDR3 runs 11 residues. Looked up from germline, CDR1 is SQVTM and CDR2 is ANQGSEA. Trimming took 7 bases from V and 10 from J, leaving 14 bases between them. The CDR3 region is CSGRDGGIQYF. Here the CDR3 DNA reads TGCAGCGGGAGAGATGGGGGTATTCAGTACTTC. Using reference TRBV29-1 and TRBJ2-4 for the parts outside the CDR3, the full variable domain is SAVISQKPSRDICQRGTSLTIQCQVDSQVTMMFWYRQQPGQSLTLIATANQGSEATYESGFVIDKFPISRPNLTFSTLTVSNMSPEDSSIYLCSGRDGGIQYFGAGTRLSVL.

This clone was counted between two and nine times. The chain links TRBV4-1 to TRBJ2-2, with no clear D. Per germline, CDR1 MGHRA and CDR2 YSYEKL. The length of the CDR3 is 16 residues. Trimming pared 2 bases from V and 3 bases from J, leaving 13 bases between. This chain's CDR3 is CASSQSSVVDTGELFF. CDR3 bases: TGCGCCAGCAGCCAATCCAGTGTTGTAGACACCGGGGAGCTGTTTTTT.

A few counts support this clone. V gene TRBV4-1 combines with J gene TRBJ2-1; the match to TRBD1 covers 8 bases. Germline loops: CDR1 MGHRA, CDR2 YSYEKL. With 0 bases clipped from V and 3 bases from J, the junction kept 7 bases outside the gene matches. The CDR3 spans 17 residues. CDR3 loop: CASSQDGRGRVYNEQFF. The CDR3, as DNA: TGCGCCAGCAGCCAAGATGGCAGGGGGCGCGTCTACAATGAGCAGTTCTTC.

This clone was seen a single time. V usage is TRBV13 and J usage is TRBJ2-7; 8 bases match TRBD1. Germline V lookup: CDR1 PRHDT, CDR2 FYEKMQ (reference sequence). The length of the CDR3 is 16 residues. V lost 5 bases to trimming and J lost 4 bases; unmatched junction nucleotides: 13. The CDR3 nucleotides read TGTGCCAGCAGCCCAAGCCAGGGGGCTACTTGGTACGAGCAGTACTTC. It is translated as CASSPSQGATWYEQYF. Full variable domain (missing parts from reference TRBV13 and TRBJ2-7): AAGVIQSPRHLIKEKRETATLKCYPIPRHDTVYWYQQGPGQDPQFLISFYEKMQSDKGSIPDRFSAQQFSDYHSELNMSSLELGDSALYFCASSPSQGATWYEQYFGPGTRLTVT.

This clone appeared once. V is TRBV11-2 and J is TRBJ2-1, with TRBD2 identical over 11 bases. J lost 8 bases, V lost 6 bases, and 9 bases had no gene match. The germline V gene has CDR1 SGHAT and CDR2 FQNNGV. The CDR3 runs 15 residues. The CDR3 here is CASSTGSGGVHEQFF. CDR3 bases: TGTGCCAGCAGTACGGGTAGCGGGGGGGTGCATGAGCAGTTCTTC.

This clone was seen a few times. The rearrangement links TRBV21-1 to TRBJ2-6. TRBV21-1 is given as a pseudogene. This CDR3 region has 16 residues. CDR3: CASSAHLGTGANVLTF. The CDR3 coding sequence is TGTGCCAGCAGCGCACATCTAGGGACTGGGGCCAACGTCCTGACTTTC.

This clone appeared a few times. This chain connects TRBV10-3 to TRBJ2-7, with 10 bases that match TRBD1. Germline assignment: CDR1 ENHRY and CDR2 SYGVKD. This CDR3 spans 16 amino acids. Losses at the gene ends were 3 bases for V and 4 bases for J; bases not matched to a gene: 9. In nucleotides, the CDR3 is TGTGCCATCAGTGATCCGGGACAGGGGACGGCTTACGAGCAGTACTTC. Translation: CAISDPGQGTAYEQYF.

This chain connects TRBV6-6 to TRBJ2-7; no definite D call. The V and J ends lost 4 bases and 2 bases respectively, with 9 bases between them. The CDR3 has 13 residues. Germline loops: CDR1 MNHNY, CDR2 SVGAGI (reference sequence). Here the CDR3 reads CASSSGWTYEQYF. CDR3 nucleotides: TGTGCCAGCAGTTCCGGATGGACCTACGAGCAGTACTTC.

This chain links TRBV5-8 with TRBJ1-2; D may be TRBD1 (5 bases). V lost 4 bases and J 4 bases, leaving 8 bases between the germline ends. This CDR3 spans 12 amino acids. Germline CDR1 reads SGHTS; CDR2 reads YDEGEE. CDR3 coding DNA: TGTGCCAGCAGCCTGGGACTCTATGGCTACACCTTC. It is translated as CASSLGLYGYTF.

Concerning this clone: Other DNA variants within this sample encode the same CDR3. The chain is built from TRBV7-2 and TRBJ2-1; D gene ambiguous. From germline, CDR1 is SGHTA and CDR2 FQGNSA. Trimming removed 5 bases at V and 1 base at J, with 9 bases between. The CDR3 spans 14 residues. CDR3 DNA sequence: TGTGCCAGCAGCCTGTCGAAGTCCTACAATGAGCAGTTCTTC. This translates into CASSLSKSYNEQFF.

This clone was seen only a few times. The CDR3 coding sequence is TGTGCCAGCTCCTATGTGGGGGGCGCCTCTAATGAAAAACTGTTTTTT. This encodes CASSYVGGASNEKLFF. The rearrangement joins TRBV27 to TRBJ1-4; tentative D call: TRBD1 (6 bases). There are 16 residues in the CDR3. Germline CDR1 MNHEY, CDR2 SMNVEV (reference sequence). Trimming pared 8 bases from V and 3 bases from J, leaving 19 bases between.

The chain is built from TRBV13 and TRBJ2-7; D is uncertain. Germline CDR1 is PRHDT and CDR2 is FYEKMQ (reference sequence). The CDR3 has 13 amino acids. V was pared by 1 base and J by 0 bases, with 4 bases between. The CDR3 nucleotides are TGTGCCAGCAGCTTAGTAAGCTCCTACGAGCAGTACTTC. It translates to CASSLVSSYEQYF.

The CDR3 spells CAWSVLRLGTGELFF. The CDR3 DNA follows: TGTGCCTGGAGTGTACTAAGACTCGGAACCGGGGAGCTGTTTTTT. The chain uses TRBV30 and TRBJ2-2; the D is unclear. From germline, CDR1 is GTSNPN and CDR2 SVGIG (reference sequence). V was cut by 0 bases and J by 5 bases, with 13 bases left in between. The CDR3 is 15 residues long.

The V and J genes are TRBV29-1 and TRBJ2-7; D is possibly TRBD1 (8 bases). Trimming left V 8 bases short and J 1 base short, with 18 bases between. Germline assignment: CDR1 SQVTM and CDR2 ANQGSEA. CDR3 size: 14 residues. The CDR3 coding sequence is TGCAGCTTCATCGGACAGGGAGGGTCCTACGAGCAGTACTTC. Its protein is CSFIGQGGSYEQYF.

Turning to this clone: The same CDR3 is also encoded by other DNA sequences in this sample. The chain links TRBV13 to TRBJ2-7; D may correspond to TRBD1 or TRBD2 (5 bases each). CDR1 and CDR2 (germline): PRHDT, FYEKMQ (reference sequence). V dropped 5 bases and J dropped 0 bases, with 8 bases sitting between them. The CDR3 length is 13 residues. The CDR3 bases are TGTGCCAGCAGCCCAGGGAGCTCCTACGAGCAGTACTTC. This translates into CASSPGSSYEQYF.

The chain combines TRBV13 with TRBJ2-7, with D maybe TRBD1 (6 bases). Trimming shortened V by 5 bases and J by 3 bases, and 14 bases separated the two germline ends. CDR1 and CDR2 (germline): PRHDT, FYEKMQ (reference sequence). The CDR3 has 14 amino acids. The DNA of the CDR3 is TGTGCCAGCAGCCCCCCTGGACAGTACTACGAGCAGTACTTC. Translation: CASSPPGQYYEQYF.

The chain recombines TRBV2 with TRBJ1-1; TRBD1 might be the D (5 bases). The germline gives CDR1 SNHLY, CDR2 FYNNEI. CDR3 length equals 13 residues. The V gene lost 6 bases and the J gene lost 1 base, with 9 bases spanning the gap. The chain's CDR3 is CASSARENTEAFF. The CDR3 nucleotides are TGTGCCAGCAGCGCCAGGGAGAACACTGAAGCTTTCTTT.

This rearrangement joins TRBV27 to TRBJ2-7, with TRBD2 matching 9 bases. Germline CDR1 MNHEY, CDR2 SMNVEV (reference sequence). This CDR3 has 16 residues. With 4 bases clipped from V and 4 bases from J, the junction kept 11 bases outside the gene matches. The CDR3 loop is CASSSLVAGGPYEQYF. The CDR3 nucleotides read TGTGCCAGCAGTTCTCTTGTTGCGGGGGGGCCGTACGAGCAGTACTTC.

The chain carries TRBV6-5 and TRBJ1-1, with D perhaps matching TRBD1 (6 bases). Trimming left V 6 bases short and J 1 base short, with 15 bases between. CDR1 MNHEY and CDR2 SVGAGI come from the germline V gene. The CDR3 is 15 amino acids. This CDR3 is CASSDPDSKNTEAFF. As DNA, the CDR3 is TGTGCCAGCAGCGACCCGGACAGTAAGAACACTGAAGCTTTCTTT.

This rearrangement joins TRBV4-1 to TRBJ2-2; 9 bases align to TRBD1. Germline loops: CDR1 MGHRA, CDR2 YSYEKL. V lost 1 base to trimming and J lost 13 bases; unmatched junction nucleotides: 13. The CDR3 is made up of 16 amino acids. CDR3 bases: TGCGCCAGCAGCCAAGGGGCTGGACAGGGGATAAATGGGCTGTTTTTT. Residues: CASSQGAGQGINGLFF.

The chain employs TRBV27 and TRBJ2-4; D is possibly TRBD1 or TRBD2 (5 bases each). Trimming cost V 8 bases and J 7 bases, with 9 bases left between them. CDR1 MNHEY and CDR2 SMNVEV come from the germline V gene (reference sequence). The CDR3 contains 11 residues. CDR3 sequence reads: CASGTANIQYF. The CDR3 coding sequence is TGTGCCAGCGGGACGGCGAACATTCAGTACTTC.

CDR3 nucleotide sequence: TGCAGCGTTTGGGGGACCGGGGAGCTGTTTTTT. Its protein product is CSVWGTGELFF. The chain carries TRBV29-1 and TRBJ2-2; tentatively, D is TRBD1 or TRBD2 (5 bases each). V was shortened by 5 bases and J by 5 bases, with 6 bases between the two germline ends. The CDR3 runs 11 residues. Germline assignment: CDR1 SQVTM and CDR2 ANQGSEA.

The chain carries TRBV19 and TRBJ2-1; D unclear. In germline, CDR1 is LNHDA, CDR2 SQIVND (reference sequence). CDR3 length: 11 amino acids. With 10 bases removed from V and 8 bases from J, the gap between germline ends came to 12 bases. The CDR3 DNA reads TGTGCCACGTCAGCCCCCGATGAGCAGTTCTTC. Protein product: CATSAPDEQFF. Supplemented by reference TRBV19 and TRBJ2-1, the full variable domain reads DGGITQSPKYLFRKEGQNVTLSCEQNLNHDAMYWYRQDPGQGLRLIYYSQIVNDFQKGDIAEGYSVSREKKESFPLTVTSAQKNPTAFYLCATSAPDEQFFGPGTRLTVL.

V and J are TRBV13 and TRBJ2-7, with D tentatively TRBD2 (5 bases). Trimming took 4 bases from V and 3 from J, leaving 13 bases between them. There are 14 residues in the CDR3. The V gene's germline CDR1 is PRHDT and CDR2 FYEKMQ (reference sequence). CDR3 sequence reads: CASSYPLTSYEQYF. The DNA for the CDR3 is TGTGCCAGCAGCTACCCTCTAACTAGCTACGAGCAGTACTTC.